The present TCR beta chain was sequenced within a study of PD-1 blockade in classical Hodgkin lymphoma. The assay was immunoSEQ multiplex PCR, and TCRdb's table has in-frame clones only and misses some. Here the sample spans tens of thousands of clones, 84% being singletons. In every patient, relapse followed autologous stem cell transplantation, while exposure to brentuximab vedotin differed. Magnetic negative selection served to purify CD4+ T cells out of PBMCs that had been thawed. In germline, CDR1 is MDHEN, CDR2 SYDVKM. The V end was cut by 1 base, the J end by 5 bases, with 11 bases between. This CDR3 has 14 residues.

Here the sequenced sample was CD4+ T cells from blood, taken at baseline. The sequence came from a human donor with classical Hodgkin lymphoma. The chain couples TRBV28 to TRBJ1-1; possibly TRBD1 for D (6 bases). CDR3 nucleotide sequence: TGTGCCAGCAGTTTATCCCAGGGGCTAACTGAAGCTTTCTTT. This codes for CASSLSQGLTEAFF.